Here is one T cell receptor (beta chain) with its context. What it binds is not known. Since a much larger clone is just one base distant, this may be a read error. The data were taken from a study of CD8 T cells in ankylosing spondylitis. Whole-study results and caveats: Reportedly, significant enrichment of disease-linked clones occurred in matched ankylosing spondylitis synovial fluid.

MiXCR, applied by TCRdb to the 5' RACE reads, yields one record per CDR3 protein. The sample lists some 140,000 distinct CDR3 sequences, 9.5% to 12% seen once, with about 4% in the top ten. Germline lookup yields CDR1 SQVTM and CDR2 ANQGSEA. The length of the CDR3 is 18 residues. The receptor was derived from a female donor with ankylosing spondylitis or in good health (not recorded which). The sample was blood, either unsorted or a sorted T cell fraction (not recorded which). The rearrangement uses TRBV29-1 and TRBJ1-2, with 11 positions matching TRBD1. The CDR3 nucleotides are TGCAGCGCGGGAGAGGATCCGTGGACAGGGGGCTTTGACTATGGCGACACCTTC. Translated, it gives CSAGEDPWTGGFDYGDTF.